This entry lists 25 T cell receptor beta chains sequenced from one sample in a study of T cell changes during pregnancy in multiple sclerosis. Produced via immunoSEQ multiplex PCR; TCRdb's table is partial and in-frame only. The table includes fewer than 12,000 clones, roughly 90% detected once. This specimen was CD8+ T cells from peripheral blood mononuclear cells, taken in the first trimester of pregnancy. All receptors derive from a female donor in good health, enrolled as a control in a pregnancy study.

The chain combines TRBV7-8 with TRBJ2-7; possibly TRBD2 for D (7 bases). CDR3 length: 15 amino acids. V lost 8 bases and J lost 5, with 22 bases in between. Germline V gene lookup returns CDR1 SGHVS and CDR2 FQNEAQ. The CDR3 is CASGLRGGNFHEQYF. CDR3 in DNA: TGTGCCAGCGGATTGAGGGGGGGGAATTTCCACGAGCAGTACTTC.

This clone was observed once. The chain is built from TRBV6-6 and TRBJ2-2; 7 positions agree with TRBD1. J lost 6 bases, V lost 6 bases, and 4 bases had no gene match. Germline CDR1 is MNHNY and CDR2 is SVGAGI (reference sequence). This CDR3 has 13 residues. CDR3 amino acids: CASRSGGAGELFF. The CDR3, as DNA: TGTGCCAGCAGGTCAGGGGGAGCCGGGGAGCTGTTTTTT.

J is TRBJ1-3 and V is TRBV29-1, with a tentative D call TRBD1 (6 bases). CDR1 is SQVTM and CDR2 is ANQGSEA in the germline V gene. The V end was cut by 6 bases, the J end by 1 base, with 13 bases between. The CDR3 totals 14 residues. For the CDR3, the DNA is TGCAGCGTGGGGACATCCCAGTCTGGAAACACCATATATTTT. It yields the protein CSVGTSQSGNTIYF.

CDR3 protein: CASSLGLTYEQYF. CDR3 DNA: TGTGCCAGCAGCTTAGGGCTTACCTACGAGCAGTACTTC. The chain is built from TRBV11-2 and TRBJ2-7; D gene uncertain. CDR1 is SGHAT, CDR2 FQNNGV, per germline. There are 13 residues in the CDR3. The V end was cut by 1 base, the J end by 2 bases, with 6 bases between.

This clone was detected only once. V gene TRBV9 combines with J gene TRBJ2-5, with unresolved D. There are 14 residues in the CDR3. Germline CDR1 and CDR2: SGDLS and YYNGEE. V was trimmed by 0 bases and J by 3 bases, leaving 9 bases between them. The CDR3 bases are TGTGCCAGCAGCGTAGAAGGCGGAGAAGAGACCCAGTACTTC. Its protein product is CASSVEGGEETQYF.

This rearrangement joins TRBV5-4 to TRBJ2-7; 8 nucleotides agree with TRBD2. The CDR3 is made up of 17 amino acids. The germline V gene encodes CDR1 SGHNT and CDR2 YYREEE (reference sequence). J gave up 1 base and V 4 bases, and 13 bases lay outside the gene matches. CDR3 region: CASSPIFRGGYSYEQYF. The DNA of the CDR3 is TGTGCCAGCAGCCCTATCTTTCGGGGGGGCTATTCCTACGAGCAGTACTTC.

The chain employs TRBV19 and TRBJ1-1; 7 bases fit TRBD1. Trimming took 10 bases from V and 6 from J; bases not matched to a gene: 8. The CDR3 consists of 12 residues. The germline V gene encodes CDR1 LNHDA and CDR2 SQIVND (reference sequence). CDR3 DNA: TGTGCCATCAAGGGGGCAGGGCCTGAAGCTTTCTTT. Translation gives CAIKGAGPEAFF. The variable domain in full, completed from reference TRBV19 and TRBJ1-1, reads DGGITQSPKYLFRKEGQNVTLSCEQNLNHDAMYWYRQDPGQGLRLIYYSQIVNDFQKGDIAEGYSVSREKKESFPLTVTSAQKNPTAFYLCAIKGAGPEAFFGQGTRLTVV.

The count of this clone is one. This CDR3 is CASSLASNEQFF. The CDR3 DNA follows: TGTGCCAGCAGCTTAGCCAGCAATGAGCAGTTCTTC. The chain couples TRBV7-9 to TRBJ2-1; D is unresolved. This CDR3 contains 12 residues. The V gene lost 0 bases and the J gene lost 6 bases, with 3 bases spanning the gap. Germline loops: CDR1 SEHNR, CDR2 FQNEAQ (reference sequence).

V is TRBV7-2 and J is TRBJ1-3; D call uncertain. This CDR3 is built from 14 residues. Looked up from germline, CDR1 is SGHTA and CDR2 is FQGNSA. V lost 1 base and J lost 2, with 6 bases in between. The CDR3 DNA is TGTGCCAGCAGCTTAGGGACTACTGGAAACACCATATATTTT. Translating it yields CASSLGTTGNTIYF.

This rearrangement joins TRBV4-1 to TRBJ1-1; 8 nucleotides agree with TRBD1. J was trimmed by 6 bases and V by 4 bases; bases with no gene match: 7. CDR3 length: 14 residues. Per germline, CDR1 MGHRA and CDR2 YSYEKL. The CDR3 region has the DNA TGCGCCAGCAGCCGCAACAGGGGGGGCTCTGAAGCTTTCTTT. Translation: CASSRNRGGSEAFF.

Notes on this clone: An end of the junction does not agree with germline; a read error may underlie this. The chain joins TRBV7-7 to TRBJ2-3; possibly TRBD2 for D (6 bases). The germline gives CDR1 SSHAT, CDR2 FNYEAQ (reference sequence). This CDR3 is 15 amino acids long. CDR3: CASSLSPGGTDTQYF. CDR3 nucleotide sequence: TGTGCTAGCAGCTTATCTCCGGGGGGCACAGATACGCAGTATTTT.

This chain connects TRBV19 to TRBJ2-5, with a possible D match to TRBD2 (5 bases). The germline gives CDR1 LNHDA, CDR2 SQIVND (reference sequence). This CDR3 is 16 amino acids long. Trimming stripped 5 bases from V and 4 bases from J, with 20 bases between. In nucleotides, the CDR3 is TGTGCCAGTAGTCCACCGCCGGGGTCACCCGGAGAGACCCAGTACTTC. This sequence encodes CASSPPPGSPGETQYF.

This clone has only one observation. V is TRBV6-4 and J is TRBJ1-1; weak D call: TRBD1 (5 bases). CDR1 MRHNA and CDR2 SNTAGT come from the germline V gene. The CDR3 is made up of 13 amino acids. The germline V and J ends were trimmed by 8 bases and 1 base, with 11 bases remaining between them. The CDR3 DNA reads as TGTGCCAGCTCTGGGGGGGAGAACACTGAAGCTTTCTTT. It yields the protein CASSGGENTEAFF.

The chain uses TRBV30 and TRBJ1-4; possible D gene TRBD1, 5 bases. The CDR3 has 14 amino acids. The ends were cut back, 1 base at V and 7 bases at J, with 13 bases in the middle. Per germline, CDR1 GTSNPN and CDR2 SVGIG (reference sequence). The CDR3 DNA reads TGTGCCTGGAGTGACGGACAATTTATTGAAAAACTGTTTTTT. This encodes CAWSDGQFIEKLFF.

About this clone itself: At one end the junction does not follow the germline gene, possibly because of a read error. CDR3 nucleotides: TGTGCCAGCAGCCGCGTATCCTTC. It codes for CASSRVSF. The chain employs TRBV5-8 and TRBJ2-7; D call uncertain. The length of the CDR3 is 8 residues. Germline V CDR1 and CDR2: SGHTS, YDEGEE.

The rearrangement joins TRBV2 to TRBJ1-2; no reliable D call. CDR1 and CDR2 from the germline V gene are SNHLY and FYNNEI. The CDR3 consists of 14 residues. Trimming cost V 3 bases and J 6 bases, with 14 bases left between them. The CDR3 here is CASSDDGVLDGYTF. CDR3 nucleotides: TGTGCCAGCAGTGACGACGGGGTTTTGGATGGCTACACCTTC.

This rearrangement joins TRBV6-5 to TRBJ1-1; D is unclear. V was shortened by 2 bases and J by 5 bases, with 6 bases between the two germline ends. This CDR3 contains 12 residues. Germline assignment: CDR1 MNHEY and CDR2 SVGAGI. The CDR3 nucleotides read TGTGCCAGCAGTTACGCCGGTACTGAAGCTTTCTTT. Amino acids: CASSYAGTEAFF.

With respect to this clone: The junction differs from germline at one of its ends, possibly a read error. V and J are TRBV11-2 and TRBJ2-3; 12 bases line up with TRBD2. Germline CDR1 and CDR2: SGHAT and FQNNGV. The CDR3 runs to 16 residues. The CDR3 loop reads CASSTPSGGATNTQYF. The CDR3 region has the DNA TGTGCCAGCAGCACTCCTAGCGGGGGGGCCACAAATACGCAGTATTTT.

The V call is TRBV23-1, the J call TRBJ2-5; D remains ambiguous. TRBV23-1 is annotated as an ORF whose role is uncertain. Trimming stripped 0 bases from V and 3 bases from J, with 14 bases between. There are 16 residues in the CDR3. CDR3 nucleotide sequence: TGCGCCAGCAGTCAATCCATGTTGGGCCCTGAAGAGACCCAGTACTTC. It encodes CASSQSMLGPEETQYF.

CDR3 nucleotide sequence: TGTGCCAGCAGCATCGGGACAGGGAGGACTGGGGCCAACGTCCTGACTTTC. It is translated as CASSIGTGRTGANVLTF. The J gene is TRBJ2-6, the V gene TRBV5-5; 9 bases align to TRBD1. CDR3 length: 17 residues. The J segment lost 2 bases and the V segment lost 4 bases, leaving 7 bases of the junction unmatched. Germline V CDR1 and CDR2: SGHKS, YYEKEE (reference sequence).

The chain is built from TRBV5-6 and TRBJ2-7; 7 bases map to TRBD1. With V trimmed by 4 bases and J by 4 bases, 8 bases remained unmatched. The CDR3 extends over 14 amino acids. CDR1 and CDR2 (germline): SGHDT, YYEEEE. The CDR3 DNA reads TGTGCCAGCAGCACAAGGACAGGCGGATACGAGCAGTACTTC. Amino acid sequence: CASSTRTGGYEQYF.

This sequence joins TRBV30 and TRBJ2-5; 7 bases align to TRBD1. From germline, CDR1 is GTSNPN and CDR2 SVGIG (reference sequence). The CDR3 sequence is 13 residues long. J lost 4 bases, V lost 8 bases, and 10 bases had no gene match. CDR3 loop: CAVTFPGGETQYF. The CDR3 coding sequence is TGTGCCGTTACGTTTCCAGGGGGAGAGACCCAGTACTTC.

The genes are TRBV29-1 and TRBJ1-1; a possible D gene is TRBD1 (6 bases). Germline V CDR1 and CDR2: SQVTM, ANQGSEA. This CDR3 has 15 amino acids. The V gene lost 4 bases and the J gene lost 0 bases, with 15 bases spanning the gap. The CDR3, as DNA: TGCAGCGTTGCGGGCAGAACAGGGATGAACACTGAAGCTTTCTTT. This encodes CSVAGRTGMNTEAFF. Full variable domain (missing parts from reference TRBV29-1 and TRBJ1-1): SAVISQKPSRDICQRGTSLTIQCQVDSQVTMMFWYRQQPGQSLTLIATANQGSEATYESGFVIDKFPISRPNLTFSTLTVSNMSPEDSSIYLCSVAGRTGMNTEAFFGQGTRLTVV.

In this sample, this clone turned up a few times. The chain couples TRBV30 to TRBJ1-1, with TRBD1 matching 8 bases. The CDR3 has 14 amino acids. Germline V gene sequence: CDR1 GTSNPN, CDR2 SVGIG (reference sequence). The junction had 3 bases not matched to a gene; V was cut back by 2 bases and J by 1 base. CDR3 sequence reads: CAWSTGTGNTEAFF. CDR3 coding DNA: TGTGCCTGGAGTACCGGGACAGGGAACACTGAAGCTTTCTTT.

The chain is built from TRBV6-1 and TRBJ1-1; 9 bases line up with TRBD1. This CDR3 region has 15 residues. After removal of 2 bases from V and 6 bases from J, the junction contained 7 bases not matched to a gene. In germline, CDR1 is MNHNS, CDR2 SASEGT. CDR3 sequence (DNA): TGTGCCAGCAGTGAATTCCCGGGACAGGGTTCTGAAGCTTTCTTT. Residues: CASSEFPGQGSEAFF.